In this sample, the clone carrying this T cell receptor (beta chain) turned up once. This sample is part of a study of blood T cell repertoires in COVID-19. Study-wide background: COVID-19 samples collected from the United States, Italy and Spain covered acute and convalescent phases. Nucleic acid was either cDNA or gDNA, and it came from T cells, B-cell-depleted T cells, or PBMCs.

In the study's own analysis: Cell counts per sample came from amplifying reference gene primers. The table came from immunoSEQ multiplex PCR; TCRdb's copy has only in-frame clones and leaves some out. V, J and clone size are those of that table, while D and trimming were read from the DNA. Counted here are about 300,000 clones, roughly 86% occurring once; the ten biggest clones make up roughly 2.8%. This CDR3 has 14 residues. Trimming took 9 bases from V and 2 from J; bases not matched to a gene: 6. Looked up from germline, CDR1 is LNHDA and CDR2 is SQIVND (reference sequence). Participants were aged about 18 to 100 years from 24 US areas.

Sequences were obtained from PBMCs or T cells enriched from blood (not recorded which). The V and J genes are TRBV19 and TRBJ2-2, with 7 bases matching TRBD1. This clonotype was sampled from a woman aged 45-65 years who had been exposed to COVID-19. DNA for the CDR3: TGTGCCAGCTCCGGGACAGACAACACCGGGGAGCTGTTTTTT. It translates to CASSGTDNTGELFF.